The entry that follows covers one TCR beta chain sequence. The antigen is not known. This specimen belongs to a study of T cell clones after liver transplantation. Study-level information: As an antigen-independent comparator, third-party-reactive TCRbeta sequences came from pre-transplant mixed lymphocyte reactions. Three of eight recipients were HCV-positive; others had non-autoimmune, non-viral indications. Study-level results: Circulating graft-donor-reactive CD4 TCRbeta sequences fell significantly post-transplant in most of the 8 subjects. Post-transplant time points were not standardized, so conclusions are preliminary.

Libraries were prepared by immunoSEQ multiplex PCR; TCRdb keeps only in-frame clonotypes and omits some of them. The table records more than 95,000 clones, 90% of them present only once. This material consisted of CD4+ T cells from blood, taken 12 months after liver transplant. The receptor's source is a human patient who received a liver transplant. Some T cells may possibly be graft donor cells.

CDR3 amino acids: CASSLGGTGVRPQHF. The CDR3 nucleotides are TGTGCCAGCAGCTTAGGGGGGACAGGGGTTCGGCCCCAGCATTTT. The J gene is TRBJ1-5, the V gene TRBV7-9; 10 bases agree with TRBD1. The V and J ends lost 1 base and 9 bases, in that order; junction bases with no gene match: 6. The V gene's germline CDR1 is SEHNR and CDR2 FQNEAQ (reference sequence). The length of the CDR3 is 15 residues.